This T cell receptor (beta chain) was captured by sequencing in a study of cytomegalovirus exposure and HLA in healthy donors. General observations from the study: Later on, an analysis showed TCR association rates differing by HLA locus, with DRB1 the most and HLA-C the fewest. Several top significant clusters appeared, in a later analysis, to be linked to common viral pathogens. The authors enumerated 180 or so TCR beta chains as linked to cytomegalovirus. Researchers reportedly found TCR beta sequences accurately predicted most subjects' HLA-A and HLA-B alleles.

The PCR made use of 60 Vbeta and 13 Jbeta primers. Clones were read by immunoSEQ multiplex PCR, and TCRdb kept only the in-frame ones, dropping some. This sample has about 170,000 clones, with more than 75% found just once. About this clone: The antigen remains undetermined.

Trimming removed 4 bases from V and 4 bases from J; junction bases left unmatched: 3. The length of the CDR3 is 13 residues. Germline V gene data show CDR1 as SGHDN and CDR2 as FVKESK. This chain connects TRBV14 to TRBJ2-5, with 7 bases aligning to TRBD1. The TCR originated in a man between 18 and 29 years old in good health and CMV-seropositive. The sample was PBMCs. In DNA form, the CDR3 reads TGTGCCAGCAGCCGGGGACAGCGAGAGACCCAGTACTTC. Translated, it gives CASSRGQRETQYF. The full variable domain, in which reference TRBV14 and TRBJ2-5 provide the parts outside the CDR3, is EAGVTQFPSHSVIEKGQTVTLRCDPISGHDNLYWYRRVMGKEIKFLLHFVKESKQDESGMPNNRFLAERTGGTYSTLKVQPAELEDSGVYFCASSRGQRETQYFGPGTRLLVL.